These 9 T cell receptor beta chains share one sample of origin, sequenced in a study of OX40 agonist ivuxolimab in advanced cancers. This table comes from immunoSEQ multiplex PCR, and its TCRdb copy is limited to in-frame clones, with some not included. The data show approximately 63,000 clones, roughly nine tenths seen once. This specimen consisted of CD4+ or CD8+ T cells sorted from blood, obtained in a trial of the OX40 agonist ivuxolimab. The receptors derive from an adult with an advanced solid tumor such as melanoma, head and neck, liver or kidney cancer.

The gene calls are TRBV19 and TRBJ1-1, with a tentative D call TRBD1 (5 bases). The CDR3 has 15 residues. With 4 bases removed from V and 1 base from J, the gap between germline ends came to 13 bases. CDR1 and CDR2 from the germline V gene are LNHDA and SQIVND (reference sequence). CDR3 DNA sequence: TGTGCCAGTAGTACCCTGGACGGGGGGAACACTGAAGCTTTCTTT. Protein product: CASSTLDGGNTEAFF.

The V gene is TRBV9, the J gene TRBJ2-5; 13 bases fit TRBD2. CDR1 and CDR2 from the germline V gene are SGDLS and YYNGEE. V lost 3 bases, J lost 2 bases, and 10 bases stayed unmatched. The CDR3 covers 18 residues. The CDR3 DNA sequence: TGTGCCAGCAGCGACGGACTAGCGGGAGTTGGCGATCAAGAGACCCAGTACTTC. Translated: CASSDGLAGVGDQETQYF. Full variable domain (outside the CDR3, taken from reference TRBV9 and TRBJ2-5): DSGVTQTPKHLITATGQRVTLRCSPRSGDLSVYWYQQSLDQGLQFLIQYYNGEERAKGNILERFSAQQFPDLHSELNLSSLELGDSALYFCASSDGLAGVGDQETQYFGPGTRLLVL.

The chain links TRBV28 to TRBJ2-7; D is undetermined. Germline loops: CDR1 MDHEN, CDR2 SYDVKM. The V end was cut by 3 bases, the J end by 2 bases, with 8 bases between. The CDR3 runs to 13 residues. CDR3 nucleotides: TGTGCCAGCAGTTTCGGCAGGACCTACGAGCAGTACTTC. As protein: CASSFGRTYEQYF.

The table lists this clone with a few counts. The chain links TRBV10-3 to TRBJ1-5; tentative D call: TRBD1 (5 bases). Between the trimmed V and J ends, which lost 5 bases and 6 bases, there was a span of 14 bases. This CDR3 has 14 amino acids. Per germline, CDR1 ENHRY and CDR2 SYGVKD. DNA for the CDR3: TGTGCCATCAGTATCGGACAAGGTAGTCAGCCCCAGCATTTT. Protein sequence: CAISIGQGSQPQHF.

The V call is TRBV11-2, the J call TRBJ2-1; D may be TRBD1 (5 bases). Germline CDR1 SGHAT, CDR2 FQNNGV. The V gene lost 2 bases and the J gene lost 2 bases, with 10 bases spanning the gap. The CDR3 has 15 amino acids. CDR3 sequence reads: CASSLRQTPYNEQFF. CDR3 coding DNA: TGTGCCAGCAGCTTAAGACAGACTCCCTACAATGAGCAGTTCTTC.

The chain uses TRBV11-2 and TRBJ2-5, with 11 nucleotides matching TRBD2. The J segment lost 5 bases and the V segment lost 4 bases, leaving 18 bases of the junction unmatched. The CDR3 sequence is 19 residues long. The germline V gene has CDR1 SGHAT and CDR2 FQNNGV. The CDR3 here is CASSSDSGRAYGDGETQYF. The CDR3 DNA reads TGTGCCAGCAGCTCCGATAGCGGGAGGGCCTATGGTGACGGGGAGACCCAGTACTTC.

The chain recombines TRBV28 with TRBJ2-7; D remains ambiguous. The CDR3 sequence is 14 residues long. Between the trimmed V and J ends, which lost 3 bases and 3 bases, there was a span of 12 bases. The germline V gene has CDR1 MDHEN and CDR2 SYDVKM. CDR3 in DNA: TGTGCCAGCAGTTTCGGCTATATAAACTACGAGCAGTACTTC. This gives the protein CASSFGYINYEQYF.

This rearrangement joins TRBV7-3 to TRBJ1-1, with D possibly matching TRBD1 (6 bases). Germline CDR1 reads SGHTA; CDR2 reads FQGTGA. V lost 5 bases to trimming and J lost 3 bases, with 10 bases between them. This CDR3 has 13 residues. DNA of the CDR3: TGTGCCAGCAGCGAACAGGGTTACACTGAAGCTTTCTTT. It yields the protein CASSEQGYTEAFF.

The V gene is TRBV7-8, the J gene TRBJ2-1; 15 bases align to TRBD2. The germline gives CDR1 SGHVS, CDR2 FQNEAQ. The junction had 7 bases not matched to a gene; V was cut back by 4 bases and J by 6 bases. This CDR3 spans 17 amino acids. CDR3 bases: TGTGCCAGCAGCTGGACTAGCGGGAGGGCCCCCGCCAATGAGCAGTTCTTC. The encoded protein is CASSWTSGRAPANEQFF.